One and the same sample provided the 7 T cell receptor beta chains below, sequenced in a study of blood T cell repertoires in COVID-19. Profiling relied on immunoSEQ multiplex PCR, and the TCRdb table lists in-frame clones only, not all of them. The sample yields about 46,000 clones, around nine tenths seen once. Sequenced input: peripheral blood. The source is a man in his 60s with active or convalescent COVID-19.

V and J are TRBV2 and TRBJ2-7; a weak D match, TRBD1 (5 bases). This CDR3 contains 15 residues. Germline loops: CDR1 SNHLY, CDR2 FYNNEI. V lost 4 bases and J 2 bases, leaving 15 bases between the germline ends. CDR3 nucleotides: TGTGCCAGCAGTGTCCCAGGGCGTACCACCTACGAGCAGTACTTC. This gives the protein CASSVPGRTTYEQYF.

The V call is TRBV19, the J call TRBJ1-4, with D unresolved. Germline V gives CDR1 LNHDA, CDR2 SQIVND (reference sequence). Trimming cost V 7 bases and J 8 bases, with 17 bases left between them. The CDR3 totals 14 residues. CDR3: CASTRDWASEKLFF. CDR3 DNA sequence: TGTGCCAGTACCCGGGATTGGGCGAGCGAAAAACTGTTTTTT.

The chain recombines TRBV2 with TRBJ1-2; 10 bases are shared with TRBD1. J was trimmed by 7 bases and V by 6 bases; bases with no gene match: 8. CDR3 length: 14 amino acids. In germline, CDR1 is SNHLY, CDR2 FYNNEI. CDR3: CASRDMGQGSGYTF. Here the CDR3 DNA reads TGTGCCAGCAGGGATATGGGACAGGGGTCTGGCTACACCTTC.

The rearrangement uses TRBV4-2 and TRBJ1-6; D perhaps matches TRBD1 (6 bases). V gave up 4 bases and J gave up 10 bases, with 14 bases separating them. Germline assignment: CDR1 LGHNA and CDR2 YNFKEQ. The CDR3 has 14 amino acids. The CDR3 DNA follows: TGTGCCAGCAGCCGCCCGGACAGAGAATCACCCCTCCACTTT. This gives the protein CASSRPDRESPLHF.

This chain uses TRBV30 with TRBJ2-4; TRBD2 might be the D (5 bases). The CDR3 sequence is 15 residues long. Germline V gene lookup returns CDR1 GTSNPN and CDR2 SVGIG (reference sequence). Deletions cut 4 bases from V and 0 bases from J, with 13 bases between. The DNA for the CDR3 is TGTGCCTGGATGAAGTTCGGGATAGCCAAAAACATTCAGTACTTC. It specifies CAWMKFGIAKNIQYF.

CDR3 residues: CASSSTGGSYNEQFF. The CDR3, as DNA: TGTGCCAGCAGTTCGACCGGAGGGTCCTACAATGAGCAGTTCTTC. This rearrangement joins TRBV7-8 to TRBJ2-1; TRBD2 is a possible D gene (6 bases). V shed 6 bases and J shed 1 base, with 13 bases lying between them. This CDR3 has 15 residues. The germline V gene has CDR1 SGHVS and CDR2 FQNEAQ.

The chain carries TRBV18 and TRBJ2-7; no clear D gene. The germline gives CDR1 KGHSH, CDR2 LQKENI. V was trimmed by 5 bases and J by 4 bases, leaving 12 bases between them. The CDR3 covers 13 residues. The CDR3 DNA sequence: TGTGCCAGCTCATCACGACTGGATTACGAGCAGTACTTC. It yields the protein CASSSRLDYEQYF.